The rows below give T cell receptor beta chains drawn from one sample of a study of long-term antiretroviral therapy in people with HIV. The method was immunoSEQ multiplex PCR; TCRdb's version includes in-frame clones alone and lacks a portion of them. Among 25,000 to 35,000 clones listed, around 80% were seen once. This material consisted of unsorted PBMCs, taken 3.1 years after starting antiretroviral therapy. The receptors shown here come from a woman aged 50 to 60 with HIV. Each CDR3 is given with its conserved first and last residue. A D gene is named only where the DNA matches it firmly. Size is omitted from some rows. Given values are once, few, many or a class for expanded clones.

V gene	J gene	D gene	clone size	CDR3 DNA	CDR3 protein
TRBV5-1	TRBJ2-1	.	.	TGCGCCAGCAGCTTGGCAGGAGGAGTCTACAATGAGCAGTTCTTC	CASSLAGGVYNEQFF
TRBV30	TRBJ1-6	.	.	TGTGCCTGGAGTGTTACGCCAAGGGTCTATAATTCACCCCTCCACTTT	CAWSVTPRVYNSPLHF
TRBV11-1	TRBJ2-7	TRBD1	.	TGTGCCAGCAGCTGGACAGGGAGAAACACCTACGAGCAGTACTTC	CASSWTGRNTYEQYF
TRBV27	TRBJ1-2	.	.	TGTGCCAGCAGTTTACGGGAAAACTATGGCTACACCTTC	CASSLRENYGYTF
TRBV5-1	TRBJ2-3	TRBD2	.	TGCGCCAGCAGCCCTCGGCCGTTGGGCGGGGGGGCGTCGACAGATACGCAGTATTTT	CASSPRPLGGGASTDTQYF
TRBV5-1	TRBJ2-5	.	few	TGCGCCAGCAGCTTGGCTGGGTTTGGGGAGACCCAGTACTTC	CASSLAGFGETQYF
TRBV21-1	TRBJ2-1	.	.	TGTGCGGCCTTAGGAGGTAGCTCCTACAATGAGCAGTTCTTC	CAALGGSSYNEQFF
TRBV4-1	TRBJ2-7	.	.	TGCGCCAGCAGCCAAGCCGACAGCTCCTACGAGCAGTACTTC	CASSQADSSYEQYF
TRBV7-9	TRBJ1-2	.	few	TGTGCCAGCAGCTTGCCCCAGGGTTCCAACTATGGCTACACCTTC	CASSLPQGSNYGYTF
TRBV6-5	TRBJ1-2	.	.	TGTGCCAGCAGTTACGGGGAGTGGGGCTATGGCTACACCTTC	CASSYGEWGYGYTF
TRBV5-6	TRBJ2-6	TRBD1	.	TGTGCCAGCAGCTCTCCCGGACAGGGGGCGGCTGGGGCCAACGTCCTGACTTTC	CASSSPGQGAAGANVLTF
TRBV18	TRBJ2-3	TRBD2	.	TGTGCCAGCTCACCATGGGCTAGCGGGGTCCCCCGGCGGGAAGATACGCAGTATTTT	CASSPWASGVPRREDTQYF
TRBV5-4	TRBJ1-3	TRBD1	once	TGTGCCAGCAGCTTGGTAGGCAGGGGGGTCTCTGGAAACACCATATATTTT	CASSLVGRGVSGNTIYF
TRBV7-9	TRBJ1-1	.	.	TGTGCCAGCAAACCCCAGACAGCAAACACTGAAGCTTTCTTT	CASKPQTANTEAFF
TRBV6-1	TRBJ2-7	.	.	TGTGCCAGCAGTCAAGGGGGCGAGCAGTACTTC	CASSQGGEQYF
TRBV5-1	TRBJ2-3	TRBD2	.	TGCGCCAGCGGCGACCGGGGGGGCGCAGGGGATACGCAGTATTTT	CASGDRGGAGDTQYF
TRBV5-5	TRBJ1-1	.	.	TGTGCCAGCAGCGCTGTCGGGGGACCCATGAACACTGAAGCTTTCTTT	CASSAVGGPMNTEAFF
TRBV7-2	TRBJ2-7	.	.	TGTGCCAGCAGCCTTACAGGGCGGGAGCAGTACTTC	CASSLTGREQYF
TRBV9	TRBJ2-1	.	.	TGTGCCAGCAGCGAAAAGGGACGGAATGAGCAGTTCTTC	CASSEKGRNEQFF
TRBV19	TRBJ2-5	TRBD2	.	TGTGCCAGTAGCCCGAGAGGGAGCGGGGGGCCAGAGACCCAGTACTTC	CASSPRGSGGPETQYF
TRBV30	TRBJ2-1	TRBD2	.	TGTGCCTGGAGTGTAAGTCCTAGCGGCTGGGACTACAATGAGCAGTTCTTC	CAWSVSPSGWDYNEQFF
TRBV12-5	TRBJ1-1	.	once	TGTGCTAGTGGGGGGCAGTTGAACACTGAAGCTTTCTTT	CASGGQLNTEAFF
TRBV15	TRBJ2-7	.	.	TGTGCCACCAGCAGAGACGGGGCGCAGCAGTACTTC	CATSRDGAQQYF
TRBV29-1	TRBJ1-5	TRBD1	.	TGCAGCGTTGCTGAGGGACAGGGGGATCAGCCCCAGCATTTT	CSVAEGQGDQPQHF
TRBV19	TRBJ1-1	.	.	TGTGCCAGTAGTATAGCGCCGACAGGTCAAGCTTTCTTT	CASSIAPTGQAFF
TRBV6-5	TRBJ1-4	.	.	TGTGCCAGCAGTCGCCCTGGGCGACTGGAAAAACTGTTTTTT	CASSRPGRLEKLFF
TRBV7-9	TRBJ1-2	.	.	TGTGCCAGCAGCTTAGACGGGGGCGCGGGTGGCTACACCTTC	CASSLDGGAGGYTF
TRBV7-8	TRBJ1-5	TRBD1	once	TGTGCCAGCAGCCCCACCACAGGGGCCGGCAATCAGCCCCAGCATTTT	CASSPTTGAGNQPQHF
TRBV5-1	TRBJ1-4	.	once	TGCGCCAGCAGTGGGACAACAACTAATGAAAAACTGTTTTTT	CASSGTTTNEKLFF
TRBV6-5	TRBJ1-2	.	.	TGTGCCAGCAGTCCGGGGGCCCGCTATGGCTACACCTTC	CASSPGARYGYTF
TRBV7-9	TRBJ1-1	TRBD1	.	TGTGCCAGCAGCCCCGGGACAGGGAGTCAGGCTGAAGCTTTCTTT	CASSPGTGSQAEAFF
TRBV18	TRBJ2-5	TRBD1	.	TGTGCCAGCTCACCACCGGGACAGGGGAAGACCCAGTACTTC	CASSPPGQGKTQYF
TRBV18	TRBJ2-5	.	.	TGTGCCAGCTCACCACGCAGGGAACAAGAGACCCAGTACTTC	CASSPRREQETQYF
TRBV7-3	TRBJ1-2	TRBD1	.	TGTGCCAGCAGTTGGGGGGGACAGGCCTATGGCTACACCTTC	CASSWGGQAYGYTF
TRBV14	TRBJ1-4	.	.	TGTGCCAGCAGCCCGACTCAGGGGCGGAGTGAAAAACTGTTTTTT	CASSPTQGRSEKLFF
TRBV10-1	TRBJ2-3	.	once	TGCGCCAGCAGGTCGGGTTTCTTTGTGGGAGATACGCAGTATTTT	CASRSGFFVGDTQYF